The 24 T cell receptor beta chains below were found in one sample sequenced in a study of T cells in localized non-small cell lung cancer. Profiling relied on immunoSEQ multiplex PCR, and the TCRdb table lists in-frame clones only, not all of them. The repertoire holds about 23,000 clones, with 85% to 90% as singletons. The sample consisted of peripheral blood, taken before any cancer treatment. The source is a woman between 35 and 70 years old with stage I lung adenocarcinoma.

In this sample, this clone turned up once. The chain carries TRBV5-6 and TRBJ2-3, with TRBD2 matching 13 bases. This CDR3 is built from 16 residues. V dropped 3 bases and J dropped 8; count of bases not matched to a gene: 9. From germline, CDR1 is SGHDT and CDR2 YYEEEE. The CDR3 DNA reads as TGTGCCAGCAGCTCCGGACTAGCGGGGGTCTATAGTACGCAGTATTTT. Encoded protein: CASSSGLAGVYSTQYF. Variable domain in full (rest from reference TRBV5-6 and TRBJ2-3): DAGVTQSPTHLIKTRGQQVTLRCSPKSGHDTVSWYQQALGQGPQFIFQYYEEEERQRGNFPDRFSGHQFPNYSSELNVNALLLGDSALYLCASSSGLAGVYSTQYFGPGTRLTVL.

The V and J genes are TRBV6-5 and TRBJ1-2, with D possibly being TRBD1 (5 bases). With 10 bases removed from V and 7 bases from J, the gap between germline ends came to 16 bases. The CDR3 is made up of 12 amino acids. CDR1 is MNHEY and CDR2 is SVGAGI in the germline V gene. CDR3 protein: CATRTIGGGYTF. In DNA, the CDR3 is TGTGCCACCCGGACAATAGGCGGTGGCTACACCTTC.

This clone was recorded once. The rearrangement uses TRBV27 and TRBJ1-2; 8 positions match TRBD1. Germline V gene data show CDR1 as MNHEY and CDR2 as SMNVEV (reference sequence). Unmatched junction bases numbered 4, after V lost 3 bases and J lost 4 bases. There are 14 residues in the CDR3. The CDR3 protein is CASSFSGQGYGYTF. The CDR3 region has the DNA TGTGCCAGCAGTTTCTCCGGACAGGGCTATGGCTACACCTTC.

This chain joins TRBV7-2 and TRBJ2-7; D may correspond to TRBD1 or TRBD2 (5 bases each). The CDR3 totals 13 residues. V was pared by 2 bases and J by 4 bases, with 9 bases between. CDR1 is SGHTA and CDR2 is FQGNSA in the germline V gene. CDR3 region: CASSLPWGYEQYF. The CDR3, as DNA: TGTGCCAGCAGCTTACCATGGGGGTACGAGCAGTACTTC. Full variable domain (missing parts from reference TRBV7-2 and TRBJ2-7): GAGVSQSPSNKVTEKGKDVELRCDPISGHTALYWYRQSLGQGLEFLIYFQGNSAPDKSGLPSDRFSAERTGGSVSTLTIQRTQQEDSAVYLCASSLPWGYEQYFGPGTRLTVT.

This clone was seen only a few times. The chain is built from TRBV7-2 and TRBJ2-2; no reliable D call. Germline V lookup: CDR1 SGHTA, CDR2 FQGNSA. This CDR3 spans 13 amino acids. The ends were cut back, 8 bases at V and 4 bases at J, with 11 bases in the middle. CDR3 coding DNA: TGTGCCAGCCAACTCCAAACCACCGGGGAGCTGTTTTTT. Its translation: CASQLQTTGELFF.

CDR3 DNA sequence: TGCGCCAGCAGCTACCTGCCGGGACAGACTAACTATGGCTACACCTTC. It codes for CASSYLPGQTNYGYTF. V and J are TRBV5-1 and TRBJ1-2; 7 nucleotides line up with TRBD1. Germline V CDR1 and CDR2: SGHRS, YFSETQ. The CDR3 has 16 residues. With V trimmed by 3 bases and J by 0 bases, 8 bases remained unmatched.

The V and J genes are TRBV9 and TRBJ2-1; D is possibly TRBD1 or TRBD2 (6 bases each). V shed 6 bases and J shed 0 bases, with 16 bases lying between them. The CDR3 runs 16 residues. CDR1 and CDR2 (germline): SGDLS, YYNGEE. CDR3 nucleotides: TGTGCCAGCACCGATAAAGGGGGACTCTCCTACAATGAGCAGTTCTTC. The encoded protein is CASTDKGGLSYNEQFF.

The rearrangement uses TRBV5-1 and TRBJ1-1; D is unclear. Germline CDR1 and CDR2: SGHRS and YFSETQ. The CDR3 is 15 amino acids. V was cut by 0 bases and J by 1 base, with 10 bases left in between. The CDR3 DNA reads TGCGCCAGCAGCTTGGAGGGCTCCACGAACACTGAAGCTTTCTTT. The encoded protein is CASSLEGSTNTEAFF.

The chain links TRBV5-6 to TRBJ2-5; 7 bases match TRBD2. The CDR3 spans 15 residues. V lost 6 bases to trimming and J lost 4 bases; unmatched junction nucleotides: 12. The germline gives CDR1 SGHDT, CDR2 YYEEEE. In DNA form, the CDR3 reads TGTGCCAGCATTGAGTCTAGCGGAGTTGTAGAGACCCAGTACTTC. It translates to CASIESSGVVETQYF.

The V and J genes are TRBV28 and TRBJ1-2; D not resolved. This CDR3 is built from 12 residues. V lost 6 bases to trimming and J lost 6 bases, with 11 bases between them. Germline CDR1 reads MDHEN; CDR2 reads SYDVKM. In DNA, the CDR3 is TGTGCCAGCAGCGTGGGCATCGATGGCTACACCTTC. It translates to CASSVGIDGYTF.

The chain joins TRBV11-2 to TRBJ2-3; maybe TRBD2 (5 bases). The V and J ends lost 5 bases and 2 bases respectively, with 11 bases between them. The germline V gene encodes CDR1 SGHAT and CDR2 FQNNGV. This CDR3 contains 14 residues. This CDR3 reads CASSESGPTDTQYF. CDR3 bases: TGTGCCAGCAGCGAAAGCGGACCCACAGATACGCAGTATTTT.

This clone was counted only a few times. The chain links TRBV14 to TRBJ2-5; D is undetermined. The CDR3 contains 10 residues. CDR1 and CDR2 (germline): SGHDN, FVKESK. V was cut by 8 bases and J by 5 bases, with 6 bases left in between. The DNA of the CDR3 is TGTGCCAGCGGTATGGAGACCCAGTACTTC. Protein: CASGMETQYF.

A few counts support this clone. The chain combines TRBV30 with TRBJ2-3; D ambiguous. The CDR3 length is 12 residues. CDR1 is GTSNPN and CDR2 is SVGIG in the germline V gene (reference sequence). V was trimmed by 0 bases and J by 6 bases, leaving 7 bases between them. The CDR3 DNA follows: TGTGCCTGGAGTGTATCTGGGGATACGCAGTATTTT. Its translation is CAWSVSGDTQYF.

CDR3 nucleotides: TGTGCCAGTAAGAGGAGCGGGGGTTACAATGAGCAGTTCTTC. It is translated as CASKRSGGYNEQFF. V usage is TRBV19 and J usage is TRBJ2-1; TRBD2 agrees at 8 bases. Germline trimming cut 7 bases from V and 4 bases from J; bases unmatched to any gene: 6. The CDR3 length is 14 residues. CDR1 is LNHDA, CDR2 SQIVND, per germline (reference sequence).

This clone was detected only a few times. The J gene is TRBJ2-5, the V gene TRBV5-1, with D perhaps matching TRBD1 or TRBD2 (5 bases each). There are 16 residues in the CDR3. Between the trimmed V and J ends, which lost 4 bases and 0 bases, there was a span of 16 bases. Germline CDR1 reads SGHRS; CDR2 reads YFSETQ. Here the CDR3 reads CASSISTGPYQETQYF. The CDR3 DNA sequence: TGCGCCAGCAGCATTAGTACGGGGCCGTACCAAGAGACCCAGTACTTC.

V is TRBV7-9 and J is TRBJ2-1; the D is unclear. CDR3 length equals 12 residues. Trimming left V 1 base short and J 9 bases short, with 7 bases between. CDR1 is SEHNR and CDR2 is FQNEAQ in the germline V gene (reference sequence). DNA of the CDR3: TGTGCCAGCAGCTTAGTCCAGGCTGAGCAGTTCTTC. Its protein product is CASSLVQAEQFF.

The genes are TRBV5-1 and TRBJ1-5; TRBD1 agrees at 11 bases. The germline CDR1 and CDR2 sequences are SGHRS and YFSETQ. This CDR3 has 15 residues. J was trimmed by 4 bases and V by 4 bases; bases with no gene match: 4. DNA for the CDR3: TGCGCCAGCAGCCTGGGACAGGGGGGGAATCAGCCCCAGCATTTT. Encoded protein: CASSLGQGGNQPQHF.

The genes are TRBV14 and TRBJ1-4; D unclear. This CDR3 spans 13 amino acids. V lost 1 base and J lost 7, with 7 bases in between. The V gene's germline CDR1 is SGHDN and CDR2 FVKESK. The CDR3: CASSQVGSEKLFF. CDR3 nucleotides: TGTGCCAGCAGCCAAGTTGGAAGTGAAAAACTGTTTTTT.

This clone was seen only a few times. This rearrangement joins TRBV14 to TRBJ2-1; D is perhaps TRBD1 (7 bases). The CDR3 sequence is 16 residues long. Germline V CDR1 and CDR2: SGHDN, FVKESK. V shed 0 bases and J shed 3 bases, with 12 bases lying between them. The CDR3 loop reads CASSQEPGGYYNEQFF. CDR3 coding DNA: TGTGCCAGCAGCCAAGAACCAGGGGGGTACTACAATGAGCAGTTCTTC.

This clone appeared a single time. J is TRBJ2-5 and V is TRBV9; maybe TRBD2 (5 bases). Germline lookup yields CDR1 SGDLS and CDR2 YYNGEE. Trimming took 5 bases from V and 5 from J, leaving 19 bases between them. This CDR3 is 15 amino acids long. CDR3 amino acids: CASSATLAGGETQYF. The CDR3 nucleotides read TGTGCCAGCAGTGCCACTCTGGCGGGTGGGGAGACCCAGTACTTC.

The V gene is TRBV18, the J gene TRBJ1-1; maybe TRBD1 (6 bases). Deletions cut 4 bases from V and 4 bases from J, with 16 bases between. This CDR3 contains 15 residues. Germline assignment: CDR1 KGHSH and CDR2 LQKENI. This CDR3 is CASSLKGGAGTEAFF. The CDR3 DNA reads TGTGCCAGCTCACTAAAGGGGGGGGCCGGCACTGAAGCTTTCTTT.

Here the CDR3 reads CASTTTRAESYNEQFF. CDR3 nucleotides: TGTGCCAGCACTACCACCCGGGCCGAATCCTACAATGAGCAGTTCTTC. The chain has TRBV6-6 and TRBJ2-1, with D unclear. The germline V and J ends were trimmed by 7 bases and 1 base, with 17 bases remaining between them. Per the germline V gene, CDR1 is MNHNY and CDR2 is SVGAGI (reference sequence). CDR3 length: 16 residues.

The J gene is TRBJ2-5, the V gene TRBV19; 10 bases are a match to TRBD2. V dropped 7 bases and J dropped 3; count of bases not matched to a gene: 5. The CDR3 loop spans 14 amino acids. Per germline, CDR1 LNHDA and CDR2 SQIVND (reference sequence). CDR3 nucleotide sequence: TGTGCCAGTAAGGTTAGCGGGGGGAAAGAGACCCAGTACTTC. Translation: CASKVSGGKETQYF.

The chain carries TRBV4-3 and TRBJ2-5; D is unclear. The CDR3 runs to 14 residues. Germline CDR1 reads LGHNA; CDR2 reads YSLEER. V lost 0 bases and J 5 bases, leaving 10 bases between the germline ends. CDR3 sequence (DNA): TGCGCCAGCAGCCAAGATCCGGGCAGGGAGACCCAGTACTTC. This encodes CASSQDPGRETQYF.